This T cell receptor (beta chain) stems from a study of blood T cell repertoires in COVID-19. The overall study: Italy, Spain and the United States were the sources of the convalescent and acute COVID-19 samples. In each case, the material was cDNA or gDNA derived from T cells, B-cell-depleted T cells, or PBMCs.

Between the trimmed V and J ends, which lost 2 bases and 2 bases, there was a span of 12 bases. Germline CDR1 and CDR2: MNHEY and SVGAGI. This CDR3 has 15 amino acids. The authors' processing: Counts of nucleated cells, estimated from reference gene primer amplification, were obtained. Sequenced by immunoSEQ multiplex PCR; TCRdb stores in-frame clones only, minus some. V, J and clone size derive from that table, while D and trimming were established from the DNA sequence. Among about 250,000 clones, about 82% were seen once, and the ten largest hold 5% to 6%. The V call is TRBV6-5, the J call TRBJ2-5; D might be TRBD1 (6 bases). This receptor was identified in a woman at least 80 years old with COVID-19, enrolled during active disease. The sequencing input was peripheral blood. CDR3 protein: CASSYGDQGQETQYF. CDR3 bases: TGTGCCAGCAGTTACGGGGACCAGGGGCAAGAGACCCAGTACTTC.